Presented here are 17 T cell receptor beta chains from one specimen sequenced in a study of CD8 T cells in Susac syndrome. Random hexamers were used to reverse transcribe the RNA input (roughly 0.5 to 1 ug). One entry per CDR3 protein, called by TCRdb with MiXCR from the immunoSEQ multiplex PCR reads. The sample yields approximately 210,000 distinct CDR3 sequences, approximately 94% seen once. Sequencing was carried out using CD4+ T cells from PBMCs. These receptors were collected from a human donor with Susac syndrome.

V gene TRBV2 combines with J gene TRBJ1-1; D is ambiguous. Trimming cost V 4 bases and J 1 base, with 10 bases left between them. Germline V CDR1 and CDR2: SNHLY, FYNNEI. The CDR3 is made up of 14 amino acids. CDR3 in DNA: TGTGCCAGCAGTGCGGACGGGGAGAACACTGAAGCTTTCTTT. This gives the protein CASSADGENTEAFF.

The rearrangement joins TRBV12-5 to TRBJ2-5, with 10 nucleotides matching TRBD1. Germline V gene lookup returns CDR1 LGHNT and CDR2 FRNRAP. This CDR3 spans 15 amino acids. V was clipped by 6 bases and J by 5 bases; unmatched bases: 9. The CDR3 sequence is CASGPGTGAGETQYF. In DNA form, the CDR3 reads TGTGCTAGTGGCCCTGGGACAGGGGCGGGGGAGACCCAGTACTTC.

This chain links TRBV5-1 with TRBJ2-7; possible D gene TRBD2, 7 bases. CDR1 and CDR2 (germline): SGHRS, YFSETQ. Trimming stripped 0 bases from V and 5 bases from J, with 15 bases between. The CDR3 sequence is 15 residues long. In nucleotides, the CDR3 is TGCGCCAGCAGCTTGGATGGGGGGGCAAGTAACGAGCAGTACTTC. Its protein is CASSLDGGASNEQYF. The whole variable domain, filled in from reference TRBV5-1 and TRBJ2-7, reads KAGVTQTPRYLIKTRGQQVTLSCSPISGHRSVSWYQQTPGQGLQFLFEYFSETQRNKGNFPGRFSGRQFSNSRSEMNVSTLELGDSALYLCASSLDGGASNEQYFGPGTRLTVT.

The V gene is TRBV6-5, the J gene TRBJ1-1; 8 bases are shared with TRBD1. V lost 2 bases, J lost 4 bases, and 3 bases stayed unmatched. Germline values: CDR1 MNHEY, CDR2 SVGAGI. The CDR3 runs 14 residues. CDR3 loop: CASSYDRGSTEAFF. The CDR3 coding sequence is TGTGCCAGCAGTTACGACAGGGGAAGCACTGAAGCTTTCTTT.

The chain combines TRBV5-1 with TRBJ2-1; the match to TRBD1 covers 7 bases. Germline assignment: CDR1 SGHRS and CDR2 YFSETQ. The CDR3 totals 15 residues. J lost 8 bases, V lost 7 bases, and 15 bases had no gene match. The CDR3 DNA is TGCGCCAGCGGAACAGGGGATGGCACGCGCGATGAGCAGTTCTTC. It translates to CASGTGDGTRDEQFF.

The chain is built from TRBV7-9 and TRBJ2-1; D may be TRBD2 (6 bases). The CDR3 contains 15 residues. The germline CDR1 and CDR2 sequences are SEHNR and FQNEAQ (reference sequence). Trimming shortened V by 3 bases and J by 4 bases, and 13 bases separated the two germline ends. The CDR3 coding sequence is TGTGCCAGCAGCTTTTTCAGGGAGGTTTACAATGAGCAGTTCTTC. It translates to CASSFFREVYNEQFF.

The chain combines TRBV20-1 with TRBJ1-2, with 7 positions matching TRBD1. Germline V gives CDR1 DFQATT, CDR2 SNEGSKA (reference sequence). Trimming at V came to 3 bases and at J to 0 bases, leaving 10 bases not matched to a gene. The CDR3 has 16 amino acids. This CDR3 is CSASVGGKRPNYGYTF. CDR3 in DNA: TGCAGTGCTAGCGTAGGGGGCAAGCGGCCTAACTATGGCTACACCTTC.

The chain carries TRBV20-1 and TRBJ2-7; 8 nucleotides line up with TRBD2. The CDR3 is 14 residues long. Losses at the gene ends were 2 bases for V and 5 bases for J; bases not matched to a gene: 8. Germline V gene data show CDR1 as DFQATT and CDR2 as SNEGSKA (reference sequence). The CDR3 reads CSARPGTRMDEQYF. The CDR3 DNA reads TGCAGTGCTAGACCAGGGACTAGAATGGACGAGCAGTACTTC.

This chain links TRBV6-2 or TRBV6-3 with TRBJ1-6; 8 bases fit TRBD1. The CDR3 is made up of 16 amino acids. CDR1 is MNHEY and CDR2 is SVGEGT in the germline V gene. The V gene end was trimmed by 6 bases and the J gene end by 7 bases; junction bases not matched to a gene: 11. In nucleotides, the CDR3 is TGTGCCAGCAGAACGACAGGGGAGCTATCGAATTCACCCCTCCACTTT. It yields the protein CASRTTGELSNSPLHF.

The chain recombines TRBV20-1 with TRBJ1-3, with TRBD1 matching over 8 bases. Germline trimming cut 6 bases from V and 8 bases from J; bases unmatched to any gene: 12. The CDR3 consists of 14 residues. The V gene's germline CDR1 is DFQATT and CDR2 SNEGSKA (reference sequence). The DNA for the CDR3 is TGCAGTGCGACGGGACAGGACGCCTGGTACACCATATATTTT. This codes for CSATGQDAWYTIYF.

This chain connects TRBV5-1 to TRBJ1-3; D is undetermined. The CDR3 contains 16 residues. V gave up 0 bases and J gave up 0 bases, with 10 bases separating them. CDR1 and CDR2 from the germline V gene are SGHRS and YFSETQ. The CDR3 DNA follows: TGCGCCAGCAGCTTGGAACAGCGGGCCTCTGGAAACACCATATATTTT. It codes for CASSLEQRASGNTIYF.

CDR3 nucleotide sequence: TGCAGTGCTAGAGGAACCCGACAGGGCACAGATACGCAGTATTTT. Amino acids: CSARGTRQGTDTQYF. The rearrangement links TRBV20-1 to TRBJ2-3; weak D call: TRBD1 (6 bases). This CDR3 spans 15 amino acids. Looked up from germline, CDR1 is DFQATT and CDR2 is SNEGSKA (reference sequence). With 1 base removed from V and 1 base from J, the gap between germline ends came to 12 bases.

The genes are TRBV30 and TRBJ1-1; 8 nucleotides match TRBD1. J gave up 7 bases and V 2 bases, and 3 bases lay outside the gene matches. The V gene's germline CDR1 is GTSNPN and CDR2 SVGIG (reference sequence). This CDR3 comprises 12 residues. The CDR3 nucleotides read TGTGCCTGGAGTCGACAGGGGTTTGAAGCTTTCTTT. The encoded protein is CAWSRQGFEAFF.

The chain carries TRBV5-1 and TRBJ2-7; D is tentatively TRBD1 or TRBD2 (5 bases each). V was clipped by 4 bases and J by 4 bases, with 15 bases between them. The CDR3 contains 14 residues. Germline assignment: CDR1 SGHRS and CDR2 YFSETQ. CDR3 amino acids: CASSTGGPLYEQYF. DNA of the CDR3: TGCGCCAGCAGCACTGGGGGACCGCTATACGAGCAGTACTTC.

This clonotype was counted only a few times. J is TRBJ2-5 and V is TRBV3-1; 10 bases fit TRBD2. CDR1 is LGHDT, CDR2 YNNKEL, per germline (reference sequence). CDR3 length: 14 amino acids. Trimming at V came to 4 bases and at J to 2 bases, leaving 1 base not matched to a gene. CDR3 in DNA: TGTGCCAGCAGCCGTAGCGGGGGGCAAGAGACCCAGTACTTC. Its translation: CASSRSGGQETQYF.

This clonotype turned up a few times. This chain uses TRBV28 with TRBJ1-4, with TRBD1 identical over 8 bases. Germline loops: CDR1 MDHEN, CDR2 SYDVKM. The V segment lost 5 bases and the J segment 0 bases; nucleotides outside the gene matches: 8. This CDR3 comprises 17 residues. CDR3 bases: TGTGCCAGCAGTCCGGGACAGGAGTCGTCAACTAATGAAAAACTGTTTTTT. Encoded protein: CASSPGQESSTNEKLFF. Based on the CDR3 plus reference TRBV28 and TRBJ1-4, the full variable domain is DVKVTQSSRYLVKRTGEKVFLECVQDMDHENMFWYRQDPGLGLRLIYFSYDVKMKEKGDIPEGYSVSREKKERFSLILESASTNQTSMYLCASSPGQESSTNEKLFFGSGTQLSVL.

The rearrangement links TRBV6-2 or TRBV6-3 to TRBJ2-3; D uncertain. This CDR3 is 15 amino acids long. CDR1 is MNHEY and CDR2 is SVGEGT in the germline V gene. V was shortened by 4 bases and J by 2 bases, with 13 bases between the two germline ends. DNA for the CDR3: TGTGCCAGCAGTTCGGCCCCAGACAACACAGATACGCAGTATTTT. Amino acid sequence: CASSSAPDNTDTQYF.